This T cell receptor beta chain was profiled in a study of radiotherapy plus CTLA-4 blockade in lung cancer (dated by TCRdb to the late 2010s). The study in broad terms: Among enrolled patients, roughly 20% had an objective response and 31% reached disease control. Overall study outcomes, separate from this receptor: The strongest predictors of response, as reported, were early dynamic changes in blood T cell clones along with a rise in serum interferon-beta after radiation. After treatment with radiotherapy and ipilimumab, TCR clones that originated in tumors expanded in peripheral blood.

The CDR3 runs 13 residues from the cysteine to the phenylalanine. The read is trimmed to its CDR3 DNA, 39 bases read in frame from base 1. CDR1 and CDR2, per the germline V gene, are MRHNA and SNTAGT. Trimmed from V: 5 bases; trimmed from J: 10 bases; junction bases lacking a gene match: 3. Of note for this clone: Its antigen remains unidentified. Within one base of it there is no much larger clone, and no base qualities were kept.

Library method: the immunoSEQ multiplex PCR assay. Drawn from immuneACCESS, this table holds only the in-frame rearrangements with V and J called that TCRdb kept. Clones are partly lost; checked studies trace under half to an unresolved V gene and leave the rest unexplained. Across this sample there are some 73,000 clones, with 70% to 80% seen only once. In total, the top ten clones hold more than 9% of the sample. The study evaluated CTLA-4 blockade (ipilimumab) given together with focal radiation therapy in patients who had chemo-refractory metastatic non-small-cell lung cancer. The TCR comes from a human donor with non-small cell lung cancer whose response to radiotherapy plus ipilimumab could not be evaluated. The chain was built from TRBV6-4 and TRBJ2-1, and 12 junctional nucleotides match TRBD2. Sequencing was performed on peripheral blood, taken from a patient treated with radiotherapy plus ipilimumab. The CDR3 sequence is CASSRTSGAEQFF. The nucleotide sequence is TGTGCCAGCAGTCGGACTAGCGGGGCCGAGCAGTTCTTC.